The 26 T cell receptor beta chains below were found in one sample sequenced in a study of T cell repertoires in cytomegalovirus infection. The antigens of these receptors remain unknown. TCRdb used MiXCR to reprocess the reads, holding one entry per CDR3 protein. The top ten hold 9.5% to 15% of the sample, which has 800,000 to 950,000 distinct CDR3 sequences, approximately 32% seen once. Sequencing used cultured CD8+ T cells from PBMCs, obtained from culture after CMV antigen stimulation. These receptors came from a human donor in good health (CMV status not recorded). Some clones in this sample may be carry-over from other donors' samples.

This clonotype has ten or more counts. The rearrangement joins TRBV6-5 to TRBJ2-7, with 8 nucleotides matching TRBD2. The CDR3 runs to 16 residues. Germline assignment: CDR1 MNHEY and CDR2 SVGAGI. V lost 2 bases, J lost 7 bases, and 13 bases stayed unmatched. The CDR3 reads CASSYGAGGPLWEQYF. CDR3 bases: TGTGCCAGCAGTTACGGCGCGGGGGGCCCGCTTTGGGAGCAGTACTTC.

This clonotype was counted once. J is TRBJ1-5 and V is TRBV19; D might be TRBD1 (5 bases). V was pared by 3 bases and J by 5 bases, with 11 bases between. Germline loops: CDR1 LNHDA, CDR2 SQIVND (reference sequence). The CDR3 loop spans 14 amino acids. The CDR3, as DNA: TGTGCCAGTAGTATCTCAGGGTACGATCAGCCCCAGCATTTT. It specifies CASSISGYDQPQHF.

The CDR3 sequence is CASSSRPETDNQPQHF. The CDR3 nucleotides are TGCGCCAGCAGCTCTCGACCCGAGACAGACAATCAGCCCCAGCATTTT. V usage is TRBV4-1 and J usage is TRBJ1-5; possibly TRBD1 for D (5 bases). V lost 5 bases and J lost 3, with 17 bases in between. The CDR3 runs to 16 residues. Germline lookup yields CDR1 MGHRA and CDR2 YSYEKL.

This clonotype has a count of ten or more. This chain uses TRBV7-8 with TRBJ2-1; 9 nucleotides match TRBD2. With V trimmed by 0 bases and J by 7 bases, 7 bases remained unmatched. Germline V gene data show CDR1 as SGHVS and CDR2 as FQNEAQ. This CDR3 comprises 16 residues. In DNA, the CDR3 is TGTGCCAGCAGCTTAGCGGGGCTAGCGGGGTGGAATGAGCAGTTCTTC. Protein: CASSLAGLAGWNEQFF.

This clonotype appeared once. V and J are TRBV7-3 and TRBJ1-1, with D possibly being TRBD1 (6 bases). The germline V and J ends were trimmed by 3 bases and 2 bases, with 13 bases remaining between them. CDR1 and CDR2 from the germline V gene are SGHTA and FQGTGA. The CDR3 totals 15 residues. In DNA form, the CDR3 reads TGTGCCAGCAGCTTCCCGGGGGCAGGCAACACTGAAGCTTTCTTT. The encoded protein is CASSFPGAGNTEAFF.

This chain links TRBV2 with TRBJ2-1; TRBD1 agrees at 10 bases. The V gene's germline CDR1 is SNHLY and CDR2 FYNNEI. The J segment lost 5 bases and the V segment lost 6 bases, leaving 34 bases of the junction unmatched. The CDR3 has 24 amino acids. As DNA, the CDR3 is TGTGCCAGCAGCCACCCCCAAGCCGAACACTACGCAAAACCGGGACAGGGGTACGACAATGAGCAGTTCTTC. Residues: CASSHPQAEHYAKPGQGYDNEQFF.

A note on this clonotype: It may be a read error: a sequence one base away is much more abundant. This chain links TRBV28 with TRBJ2-5; D uncertain. The germline V gene encodes CDR1 MDHEN and CDR2 SYDVKM. Trimming removed 5 bases from V and 5 bases from J, with 6 bases in between. This CDR3 contains 11 residues. The CDR3 here is CASSQWETQYF. CDR3 nucleotides: TGTGCCAGCAGTCAGTGGGAGACCCAGTACTTC. The full variable domain, rest sourced from reference TRBV28 and TRBJ2-5, is DVKVTQSSRYLVKRTGEKVFLECVQDMDHENMFWYRQDPGLGLRLIYFSYDVKMKEKGDIPEGYSVSREKKERFSLILESASTNQTSMYLCASSQWETQYFGPGTRLLVL.

In its sample, this clonotype was seen a few times. The genes are TRBV6-5 and TRBJ2-1, with TRBD2 matching 9 bases. The CDR3 spans 13 residues. Germline values: CDR1 MNHEY, CDR2 SVGAGI. V trimming: 2 bases; J trimming: 10 bases; junction bases outside the gene matches: 3. The CDR3 reads CASSYRSGGEQFF. The CDR3, as DNA: TGTGCCAGCAGTTACCGTAGCGGGGGCGAGCAGTTCTTC.

In its sample, this clonotype was seen a few times. Sequence at one end of the junction differs from germline and may be a read error. This chain uses TRBV4-1 with TRBJ2-2, with a tentative D call TRBD2 (5 bases). This CDR3 is built from 13 residues. Germline V lookup: CDR1 MGHRA, CDR2 YSYEKL. Written as DNA, the CDR3 is TGCGCCAGCAGCCAAGAGAGCACCGGGGAGTTGTTTTTT. Protein: CASSQESTGELFF.

The rearrangement joins TRBV6-1 to TRBJ1-6; TRBD1 agrees at 7 bases. Trimming cost V 8 bases and J 10 bases; bases outside gene matches: 11. CDR1 is MNHNS, CDR2 SASEGT, per germline. The CDR3 has 14 residues. The DNA for the CDR3 is TGTGCCAGCGGACCGACAGGGAGTGGGTCACCCCTCCACTTT. Its protein product is CASGPTGSGSPLHF.

The chain joins TRBV19 to TRBJ1-5; perhaps TRBD1 as D (5 bases). Germline CDR1 reads LNHDA; CDR2 reads SQIVND (reference sequence). V was pared by 6 bases and J by 0 bases, with 12 bases between. The CDR3 is 15 amino acids. CDR3 protein: CASRPAGSSNQPQHF. The CDR3 coding sequence is TGTGCCAGTAGGCCCGCAGGGAGTAGCAATCAGCCCCAGCATTTT.

The chain is built from TRBV20-1 and TRBJ2-7; 8 nucleotides align to TRBD1. Germline CDR1 DFQATT, CDR2 SNEGSKA (reference sequence). The V and J ends lost 5 bases and 3 bases, in that order; junction bases with no gene match: 15. The length of the CDR3 is 16 residues. As DNA, the CDR3 is TGCAGTGCTCCCCCGCCCGACAGGGGAAACTTCTACGAGCAGTACTTC. This gives the protein CSAPPPDRGNFYEQYF.

The table lists this clonotype with many counts. This chain uses TRBV6-5 with TRBJ2-1; D might be TRBD1 or TRBD2, each matching 5 bases. Germline lookup yields CDR1 MNHEY and CDR2 SVGAGI. This CDR3 spans 15 amino acids. With 5 bases removed from V and 5 bases from J, the gap between germline ends came to 16 bases. CDR3 DNA sequence: TGTGCCAGCAGTACCCACCGGGACCCAGACAATGAGCAGTTCTTC. Its protein is CASSTHRDPDNEQFF.

J is TRBJ2-3 and V is TRBV7-9; 7 nucleotides agree with TRBD1. In germline, CDR1 is SEHNR, CDR2 FQNEAQ (reference sequence). The CDR3 runs 15 residues. V was pared by 6 bases and J by 15 bases, with 21 bases of the junction left unmatched. The CDR3 bases are TGTGCCAGCAGATATCCGGGACAGTTAGTGCAGCAGCAATATTTT. It yields the protein CASRYPGQLVQQQYF.

J is TRBJ2-7 and V is TRBV6-1; TRBD1 agrees at 7 bases. V shed 3 bases, J shed 6 bases, and the junction held 8 bases outside the gene matches. This CDR3 region has 14 residues. Germline V gene data show CDR1 as MNHNS and CDR2 as SASEGT. Written as DNA, the CDR3 is TGTGCCAGCAGTGACGCGCCAGGGGGAGCCGAGCAGTACTTC. Protein sequence: CASSDAPGGAEQYF.

This clonotype was seen at least ten times. Mismatch with germline at one junction end may stem from a read error. The J gene is TRBJ2-2, the V gene TRBV7-7; D gene unclear. The CDR3 has 17 amino acids. Germline CDR1 is SSHAT and CDR2 is FNYEAQ (reference sequence). The CDR3 bases are TGTGCTAGCAGCCCCCTAGACACGTCCGCGAACACCGGGGAGCTGTTTTTT. This translates into CASSPLDTSANTGELFF.

The V and J genes are TRBV5-1 and TRBJ2-3, with 7 bases aligning to TRBD1. The CDR3 contains 15 residues. J lost 4 bases, V lost 4 bases, and 9 bases had no gene match. Germline V gene data show CDR1 as SGHRS and CDR2 as YFSETQ. CDR3 sequence reads: CASSLAPGQSDTQYF. CDR3 in DNA: TGCGCCAGCAGCCTAGCCCCGGGACAGTCAGATACGCAGTATTTT.

Ten or more counts support this clonotype. V gene TRBV20-1 combines with J gene TRBJ2-7; D is undetermined. Germline CDR1 DFQATT, CDR2 SNEGSKA (reference sequence). Trimming stripped 5 bases from V and 5 bases from J, with 13 bases between. This CDR3 is 12 amino acids long. CDR3 sequence reads: CSAPRKDDEQYF. CDR3 in DNA: TGCAGTGCTCCAAGGAAAGATGACGAGCAGTACTTC.

V gene TRBV2 combines with J gene TRBJ2-7, with 8 bases that match TRBD1. Trimming took 4 bases from V and 4 from J; bases not matched to a gene: 3. Germline-derived CDR1 and CDR2 are SNHLY and FYNNEI. CDR3 size: 13 residues. CDR3 loop: CASSGTGSYEQYV. CDR3 nucleotides: TGTGCCAGCAGTGGGACAGGGTCTTACGAGCAGTACGTC.

J is TRBJ1-2 and V is TRBV5-5, with D perhaps matching TRBD1 (6 bases). The CDR3 covers 14 residues. V dropped 1 base and J dropped 1 base, with 8 bases sitting between them. Germline CDR1 is SGHKS and CDR2 is YYEKEE (reference sequence). As DNA, the CDR3 is TGTGCCAGCAGCTTGCGGACAGATAACTATGGCTACACCTTC. Its translation: CASSLRTDNYGYTF.

This clonotype was counted only a few times. The genes are TRBV29-1 and TRBJ2-1; D might be TRBD1 or TRBD2, each matching 6 bases. The CDR3 is 14 residues long. Per the germline V gene, CDR1 is SQVTM and CDR2 is ANQGSEA. V shed 8 bases and J shed 2 bases, with 16 bases lying between them. CDR3 residues: CSSGWGAPYNEQFF. The CDR3 DNA reads as TGCAGCTCCGGATGGGGGGCGCCCTACAATGAGCAGTTCTTC.

This clonotype has only a few counts. CDR3 DNA: TGTGCCAGCAAAGCGGGGGGGAATTACAATGAGCAGTTCTTC. This encodes CASKAGGNYNEQFF. The rearrangement uses TRBV6-1 and TRBJ2-1; 10 bases agree with TRBD2. V was pared by 7 bases and J by 4 bases, with 4 bases of the junction left unmatched. This CDR3 is 14 amino acids long. The V gene's germline CDR1 is MNHNS and CDR2 SASEGT.

In this sample, this clonotype turned up a few times. The J gene is TRBJ1-2, the V gene TRBV7-9; D is unresolved. The CDR3 covers 13 residues. The germline V and J ends were trimmed by 4 bases and 3 bases, with 9 bases remaining between them. CDR1 is SEHNR and CDR2 is FQNEAQ in the germline V gene (reference sequence). CDR3 protein: CASSSPEHYGYTF. The CDR3 DNA follows: TGTGCCAGCAGCTCTCCTGAACACTATGGCTACACCTTC.

The rearrangement joins TRBV6-5 to TRBJ2-5, with a weak D call TRBD2 (6 bases). The CDR3 consists of 15 residues. CDR1 and CDR2 from the germline V gene are MNHEY and SVGAGI. The V and J ends lost 5 bases and 3 bases respectively, with 16 bases between them. In DNA form, the CDR3 reads TGTGCCAGCAGTCCCTACCGGCGGGGCGAAGAGACCCAGTACTTC. It yields the protein CASSPYRRGEETQYF.

This clonotype occurred many times. The chain combines TRBV7-2 with TRBJ1-1, with TRBD1 matching over 11 bases. Per the germline V gene, CDR1 is SGHTA and CDR2 is FQGNSA. V trimming: 4 bases; J trimming: 5 bases; junction bases outside the gene matches: 3. This CDR3 has 14 amino acids. The CDR3 coding sequence is TGTGCCAGCAGCTGGACAGGGGGCAAGACTGAAGCTTTCTTT. The encoded protein is CASSWTGGKTEAFF.

This clonotype was seen at least ten times. The chain couples TRBV7-8 to TRBJ2-7, with D possibly matching TRBD1 (5 bases). Trimming stripped 6 bases from V and 2 bases from J, with 14 bases between. Germline V CDR1 and CDR2: SGHVS, FQNEAQ. The CDR3 has 14 amino acids. CDR3 loop: CASRPDTITYEQYF. The CDR3 nucleotides read TGTGCCAGCAGACCGGACACCATCACCTACGAGCAGTACTTC. The complete variable domain, with remaining parts taken from reference TRBV7-8 and TRBJ2-7, reads GAGVSQSPRYKVAKRGQDVALRCDPISGHVSLFWYQQALGQGPEFLTYFQNEAQLDKSGLPSDRFFAERPEGSVSTLKIQRTQQEDSAVYLCASRPDTITYEQYFGPGTRLTVT.